A selection of T cell receptor beta chains follows, all from one sample in a study of T cell repertoires in cytomegalovirus infection. The antigens of these receptors remain unknown. Using its own MiXCR run on the reads, TCRdb lists one record per CDR3 protein. The table has 900,000 to 950,000 distinct CDR3 sequences, about a third seen once. This sample comprised cultured CD8+ T cells from PBMCs, obtained from culture after CMV antigen stimulation. Receptors originate from a human donor in good health (CMV status not recorded). Some clones in this sample may be carry-over from other donors' samples. The CDR3 runs from the conserved cysteine through the conserved F or W. The order of the fields is J gene, V gene, D gene, clone size, CDR3 protein, CDR3 DNA. The D gene is left open where the match is weak. A row's size may be missing; if present it is once, few, many or a size class.

TRBJ1-2	TRBV7-6	NA	NA	CASTSGALGGYTF	TGTGCCAGCACCTCCGGGGCATTGGGTGGCTACACCTTC
TRBJ1-5	TRBV6-6	NA	once	CASSYVGKNNQPQHF	TGTGCCAGCAGTTACGTAGGGAAAAACAATCAGCCCCAGCATTTT
TRBJ1-3	TRBV12-3/TRBV12-4	NA	few	CASRVFGAGNTIYF	TGTGCCAGCAGAGTCTTTGGGGCTGGAAACACCATATATTTT
TRBJ1-3	TRBV28	NA	many	CASSLSLQLLAGNTIYF	TGTGCCAGCAGTTTGTCTCTACAGTTATTAGCTGGAAACACCATATATTTT
TRBJ2-2	TRBV7-8	TRBD2	few	CASSSVGGVGELFF	TGTGCCAGCAGCTCTGTGGGGGGGGTCGGGGAGCTGTTTTTT
TRBJ2-7	TRBV6-2/TRBV6-3	TRBD2	NA	CASSYAGGPFHEQYF	TGTGCCAGCAGTTACGCGGGGGGGCCGTTCCACGAGCAGTACTTC
TRBJ1-6	TRBV10-2	NA	NA	CASSDDLEGTLTLHF	TGCGCCAGCAGTGATGATTTAGAGGGAACATTAACCCTCCACTTT
TRBJ1-5	TRBV7-8	NA	few	CASRLEGYNQPQHF	TGTGCCAGTCGACTGGAAGGCTACAATCAGCCCCAGCATTTT
TRBJ2-1	TRBV5-1	NA	few	CASSLGLGDYNEQFF	TGCGCCAGCAGCTTAGGACTGGGTGATTACAATGAGCAGTTCTTC
TRBJ2-6	TRBV6-2/TRBV6-3	NA	NA	CASRQGFYSGANVLTF	TGTGCCAGCAGACAGGGTTTCTACTCTGGGGCCAACGTCCTGACTTTC
TRBJ1-2	TRBV7-8	TRBD1	few	CASLGSGGFIGYGYTF	TGTGCCAGCCTTGGGTCAGGGGGCTTCATTGGCTATGGCTACACCTTC
TRBJ2-1	TRBV15	TRBD2	few	CATSRDTTSGVDEQFF	TGTGCCACCAGCAGAGATACGACTAGCGGGGTGGATGAGCAGTTCTTC
TRBJ2-5	TRBV2	NA	NA	CATGHEETQYF	TGTGCCACCGGACACGAAGAGACCCAGTACTTC
TRBJ2-3	TRBV3-1	NA	NA	CASSQDLAGTSPRTDTQYF	TGTGCCAGCAGCCAAGACCTGGCGGGGACAAGTCCGCGCACAGATACGCAGTATTTT